These T cell receptor beta chains were read from a single sample in a study of T cell repertoires in cytomegalovirus infection. TCRdb fed the reads into MiXCR, producing one record per CDR3 protein. In the table there are hundreds of thousands of distinct CDR3 sequences, more than 20% of which are singletons. The specimen sequenced was CD8+ T cells from PBMCs. The receptor set was obtained from a human donor in good health (CMV status not recorded). Some clones in this sample may be carry-over from other donors' samples. Both conserved end residues are part of each CDR3. The order of the fields is clone size, CDR3 length, J gene, V gene, D gene, CDR3 DNA, CDR3 protein. A D gene is named only where the DNA matches it firmly. Clone size appears in some rows only: once, few, many, or a class for an expanded clone.

clone size: .
CDR3 length: 18
J gene: TRBJ1-4
V gene: TRBV4-2
D gene: .
CDR3 DNA: TGTGCCAGCAGCCAATTCGGGCGTGTTGTAGCAACTAATGAAAAACTGTTTTTT
CDR3 protein: CASSQFGRVVATNEKLFF

clone size: many
CDR3 length: 13
J gene: TRBJ1-6
V gene: TRBV6-2/TRBV6-3
D gene: .
CDR3 DNA: TGTGCCAGCGGCAGCTCCTATAATTCACCCCTCCACTTT
CDR3 protein: CASGSSYNSPLHF

clone size: many
CDR3 length: 13
J gene: TRBJ2-3
V gene: TRBV7-8
D gene: .
CDR3 DNA: TGTGCCAGCAGGCCCCGGGTCACAGATACGCAGTATTTT
CDR3 protein: CASRPRVTDTQYF

clone size: few
CDR3 length: 12
J gene: TRBJ1-1
V gene: TRBV10-3
D gene: TRBD1
CDR3 DNA: TGTGCCATAAAGGGGGCGAACACTGAAGCTTTCTTT
CDR3 protein: CAIKGANTEAFF

clone size: few
CDR3 length: 16
J gene: TRBJ2-2
V gene: TRBV6-2/TRBV6-3
D gene: .
CDR3 DNA: TGTGCCAGCACCCGAGCGTTTGATTCGAACACCGGGGAGCTGTTTTTT
CDR3 protein: CASTRAFDSNTGELFF

clone size: many
CDR3 length: 18
J gene: TRBJ1-4
V gene: TRBV2
D gene: .
CDR3 DNA: TGTGCCAGCAGTGGACCCCGGGACTCCCGGGCATCTAATGAAAAACTGTTTTTT
CDR3 protein: CASSGPRDSRASNEKLFF

clone size: many
CDR3 length: 17
J gene: TRBJ1-1
V gene: TRBV7-2
D gene: .
CDR3 DNA: TGTGCCAGCAGCTTAGCGGGTCACCGAGGGGTGAACACTGAAGCTTTCTTT
CDR3 protein: CASSLAGHRGVNTEAFF

clone size: .
CDR3 length: 18
J gene: TRBJ1-2
V gene: TRBV12-5
D gene: TRBD1
CDR3 DNA: TGTGCTAGTGGTTTGCCCTCGGGACAGGAACCTAACTATGGCGGCTACACCTTC
CDR3 protein: CASGLPSGQEPNYGGYTF

clone size: .
CDR3 length: 16
J gene: TRBJ2-1
V gene: TRBV15
D gene: .
CDR3 DNA: TGTGCCACCAGTAGGGGGGGGGGGGATCTCTACAATGAGCAGTTCTTC
CDR3 protein: CATSRGGGDLYNEQFF

clone size: .
CDR3 length: 15
J gene: TRBJ2-3
V gene: TRBV19
D gene: .
CDR3 DNA: TGTGCCAGTAGTCCCGGGACCGGGTGGCTGGGAACGCAGTATTTT
CDR3 protein: CASSPGTGWLGTQYF

clone size: few
CDR3 length: 13
J gene: TRBJ1-2
V gene: TRBV29-1
D gene: TRBD1
CDR3 DNA: TGCAGCGTTGACCAGGGGGGTAACTATGGCTACACCTTC
CDR3 protein: CSVDQGGNYGYTF

clone size: few
CDR3 length: 13
J gene: TRBJ2-7
V gene: TRBV14
D gene: .
CDR3 DNA: TGTGCCAGCAGCTCGGGACGGATTAGAGAGCAGTACTTC
CDR3 protein: CASSSGRIREQYF

clone size: many
CDR3 length: 16
J gene: TRBJ2-3
V gene: TRBV7-8
D gene: TRBD2
CDR3 DNA: TGTGCCAGCAGCCGGGGACTAGCGGGGCCCACAGATACGCAGTATTTT
CDR3 protein: CASSRGLAGPTDTQYF

clone size: .
CDR3 length: 14
J gene: TRBJ1-1
V gene: TRBV6-6
D gene: .
CDR3 DNA: TGTGCCAGCACCTCCCCATCCGGGGGCACTGAAGCTTTCTTT
CDR3 protein: CASTSPSGGTEAFF

clone size: .
CDR3 length: 12
J gene: TRBJ1-6
V gene: TRBV6-6
D gene: .
CDR3 DNA: TGTGCCAGCAGTTACGGGAGGGGGGCCCTCCACTTT
CDR3 protein: CASSYGRGALHF

clone size: .
CDR3 length: 14
J gene: TRBJ2-5
V gene: TRBV7-9
D gene: .
CDR3 DNA: TGTGCCAGCAGCTTAAGCTATTACCAAGAGACCCAGTACTTC
CDR3 protein: CASSLSYYQETQYF

clone size: .
CDR3 length: 13
J gene: TRBJ2-1
V gene: TRBV11-3
D gene: TRBD2
CDR3 DNA: TGTGCCAGCAGCTCCGGGGGGGGGTATGAGCGGTTCTTC
CDR3 protein: CASSSGGGYERFF

clone size: .
CDR3 length: 14
J gene: TRBJ2-1
V gene: TRBV29-1
D gene: TRBD1
CDR3 DNA: TGCAGCGTTGAATGGGACAGGGGGTTCAATGAGCAGTTCTTC
CDR3 protein: CSVEWDRGFNEQFF

clone size: few
CDR3 length: 16
J gene: TRBJ2-2
V gene: TRBV2
D gene: TRBD1
CDR3 DNA: TGTGCCAGCAGTGTCCCCGGGGACAGGGTCACCGGGGAGCTGTTTTTT
CDR3 protein: CASSVPGDRVTGELFF

clone size: few
CDR3 length: 16
J gene: TRBJ2-1
V gene: TRBV20-1
D gene: TRBD2
CDR3 DNA: TGCAGTGCTAGAGATGTGGTAGCGGGGATTTACAATGAGCAGTTCTTC
CDR3 protein: CSARDVVAGIYNEQFF

clone size: many
CDR3 length: 15
J gene: TRBJ2-7
V gene: TRBV5-1
D gene: TRBD1
CDR3 DNA: TGCGCCAGCAGCCATTGGGACAGGAGCTCCTACGAGCAGTACTTC
CDR3 protein: CASSHWDRSSYEQYF

clone size: .
CDR3 length: 14
J gene: TRBJ2-3
V gene: TRBV6-5
D gene: TRBD2
CDR3 DNA: TGTGTCAGCAGTTACCCCGGACTAGACAATACGCAGTATTTT
CDR3 protein: CVSSYPGLDNTQYF

clone size: many
CDR3 length: 13
J gene: TRBJ2-3
V gene: TRBV7-6
D gene: .
CDR3 DNA: TGTGCCAGCAGCTTAGTCCGTACAGATACGCAGTATTTT
CDR3 protein: CASSLVRTDTQYF

clone size: .
CDR3 length: 16
J gene: TRBJ2-3
V gene: TRBV7-2
D gene: TRBD2
CDR3 DNA: TGTGCCAGCAGCTTAGCGCGGGGGGGGGGCACAGAAACGCAGTATTTT
CDR3 protein: CASSLARGGGTETQYF

clone size: .
CDR3 length: 13
J gene: TRBJ1-4
V gene: TRBV20-1
D gene: .
CDR3 DNA: TGCAGTGCCCCGACAGGATTGGATGAAAAACTGTTTTTT
CDR3 protein: CSAPTGLDEKLFF

clone size: .
CDR3 length: 17
J gene: TRBJ1-2
V gene: TRBV20-1
D gene: TRBD1
CDR3 DNA: TGCAGTGCCGTTAGTACCCCCCAGGGGGACACGGACTATGGCTACACCTTC
CDR3 protein: CSAVSTPQGDTDYGYTF

clone size: many
CDR3 length: 16
J gene: TRBJ2-1
V gene: TRBV6-4
D gene: TRBD2
CDR3 DNA: TGTGCCAGCAGTGGTTTAGCGGGGGGGCCTCCCAATGAGCAGTTCTTC
CDR3 protein: CASSGLAGGPPNEQFF

clone size: .
CDR3 length: 16
J gene: TRBJ2-5
V gene: TRBV13
D gene: .
CDR3 DNA: TGTGCCAGCAGCCCGCCCCCTGGACAGCAGCAAGAGACCCAGTACTTC
CDR3 protein: CASSPPPGQQQETQYF

clone size: few
CDR3 length: 16
J gene: TRBJ1-2
V gene: TRBV5-4
D gene: .
CDR3 DNA: TGTGCCAGCAGCCCGGACGCTGGGCAGGCCGGCTATGGCTACACCTTC
CDR3 protein: CASSPDAGQAGYGYTF

clone size: .
CDR3 length: 15
J gene: TRBJ1-1
V gene: TRBV28
D gene: .
CDR3 DNA: TGTGCCAGCAGGCCGGGACAAACTTTGAACACTGAAGCTTTCTTT
CDR3 protein: CASRPGQTLNTEAFF

clone size: few
CDR3 length: 12
J gene: TRBJ1-2
V gene: TRBV7-9
D gene: .
CDR3 DNA: TGTGCCAGCACCCAGGGGACCTATGGCTACACCTTC
CDR3 protein: CASTQGTYGYTF

clone size: .
CDR3 length: 15
J gene: TRBJ1-1
V gene: TRBV6-2/TRBV6-3
D gene: .
CDR3 DNA: TGTGCCAGCAGTTACATCGAGGGACTGAACACTGAAGCTTTCTTT
CDR3 protein: CASSYIEGLNTEAFF

clone size: .
CDR3 length: 13
J gene: TRBJ2-7
V gene: TRBV20-1
D gene: TRBD2
CDR3 DNA: TGCAGTGCCAGGGCGGGAGAGGTATACGAGCAGTACTTC
CDR3 protein: CSARAGEVYEQYF

clone size: few
CDR3 length: 15
J gene: TRBJ2-5
V gene: TRBV29-1
D gene: TRBD2
CDR3 DNA: TGCAGCGTTGAACGGAGCGGGGGGTCCCAAGAGACCCAGTACTTC
CDR3 protein: CSVERSGGSQETQYF

clone size: many
CDR3 length: 15
J gene: TRBJ1-2
V gene: TRBV12-3/TRBV12-4
D gene: .
CDR3 DNA: TGTGCCAGCAGTGACCCAACCTCATGGGGCCTTGGCTACACCTTC
CDR3 protein: CASSDPTSWGLGYTF

clone size: few
CDR3 length: 11
J gene: TRBJ1-2
V gene: TRBV29-1
D gene: .
CDR3 DNA: TGCAGCGTTCGGACCTTCTATGGCTACACCTTC
CDR3 protein: CSVRTFYGYTF

clone size: .
CDR3 length: 13
J gene: TRBJ2-3
V gene: TRBV7-2
D gene: .
CDR3 DNA: TGTGCCAGCAGCCCCACAGCCACAGATACGCAGTATTTT
CDR3 protein: CASSPTATDTQYF

clone size: many
CDR3 length: 13
J gene: TRBJ2-7
V gene: TRBV5-4
D gene: TRBD1
CDR3 DNA: TGTGCCAGCAGCCTAACAGGGGCCTACGAGCAGTACTTC
CDR3 protein: CASSLTGAYEQYF

clone size: many
CDR3 length: 14
J gene: TRBJ2-1
V gene: TRBV11-2
D gene: .
CDR3 DNA: TGTGCCAGCACCTTCATGAGCTCCTACAATGAGCAGTTCTTC
CDR3 protein: CASTFMSSYNEQFF

clone size: .
CDR3 length: 13
J gene: TRBJ2-3
V gene: TRBV10-3
D gene: .
CDR3 DNA: TGTGCCTCGGGTCTTAGAATCACAGATACGCAGTATTTT
CDR3 protein: CASGLRITDTQYF

clone size: many
CDR3 length: 13
J gene: TRBJ2-7
V gene: TRBV5-4
D gene: TRBD2
CDR3 DNA: TGTGCCAGCAGCTTCGGGGGGGACTACGAGCAGTACTTC
CDR3 protein: CASSFGGDYEQYF

clone size: .
CDR3 length: 15
J gene: TRBJ2-2
V gene: TRBV29-1
D gene: .
CDR3 DNA: TGCAGCGTTGATTCAGGGACGGCTGGCTCCGGGGAGCTGTTTTTT
CDR3 protein: CSVDSGTAGSGELFF

clone size: .
CDR3 length: 15
J gene: TRBJ2-1
V gene: TRBV9
D gene: .
CDR3 DNA: TGTGCCAGCACCCCTTTGGACTTCTCCTACAATGAGCAGTTCTTC
CDR3 protein: CASTPLDFSYNEQFF

clone size: once
CDR3 length: 16
J gene: TRBJ2-1
V gene: TRBV20-1
D gene: TRBD2
CDR3 DNA: TGCAGTGCTAGAAATCTAGCGGGGGGGAAGGACAATGAGCAGTTCTTC
CDR3 protein: CSARNLAGGKDNEQFF

clone size: .
CDR3 length: 11
J gene: TRBJ2-5
V gene: TRBV7-9
D gene: .
CDR3 DNA: TGTGCCAGCAAGGGTGAGGAGACCCAGTACTTC
CDR3 protein: CASKGEETQYF

clone size: many
CDR3 length: 17
J gene: TRBJ1-1
V gene: TRBV19
D gene: TRBD1
CDR3 DNA: TGTGCCAGTAGTGTGCCTGGGGAGGGGGCGTTGAACACTGAAGCTTTCTTT
CDR3 protein: CASSVPGEGALNTEAFF

clone size: few
CDR3 length: 14
J gene: TRBJ2-3
V gene: TRBV2
D gene: .
CDR3 DNA: TGTGCCAGCGATAGAGGGCACCTCACAGATACGCAGTATTTT
CDR3 protein: CASDRGHLTDTQYF

clone size: .
CDR3 length: 17
J gene: TRBJ1-4
V gene: TRBV20-1
D gene: TRBD1
CDR3 DNA: TGCAGTGCTAGAGATCGGGACAGGAGGACAACTAATGAAAAACTGTTTTTT
CDR3 protein: CSARDRDRRTTNEKLFF

clone size: few
CDR3 length: 15
J gene: TRBJ2-1
V gene: TRBV4-1
D gene: .
CDR3 DNA: TGCGCCAGCAGCCACTCCGACAGCGGTTACAATGAGCAGTTCTTC
CDR3 protein: CASSHSDSGYNEQFF

clone size: few
CDR3 length: 18
J gene: TRBJ2-3
V gene: TRBV7-6
D gene: .
CDR3 DNA: TGTGCCAGCAGCTTAGCACTTACCGGGACAACTAGCACAGATACGCAGTATTTT
CDR3 protein: CASSLALTGTTSTDTQYF

clone size: .
CDR3 length: 15
J gene: TRBJ2-7
V gene: TRBV6-1
D gene: TRBD1
CDR3 DNA: TGTGCCAGCAGTGAAGGCCAGGGGGCTAATTACGAGCAGTACTTC
CDR3 protein: CASSEGQGANYEQYF

clone size: few
CDR3 length: 13
J gene: TRBJ1-6
V gene: TRBV2
D gene: .
CDR3 DNA: TGTGCCAGCGCCCGGGGGTTCGATTCACCCCTCCACTTT
CDR3 protein: CASARGFDSPLHF

clone size: many
CDR3 length: 16
J gene: TRBJ2-5
V gene: TRBV24-1
D gene: .
CDR3 DNA: TGTGCCACCAGTGATTTGCAGGATGGCCTGGGGGAGACCCAGTACTTC
CDR3 protein: CATSDLQDGLGETQYF

clone size: many
CDR3 length: 16
J gene: TRBJ2-5
V gene: TRBV7-6
D gene: TRBD2
CDR3 DNA: TGTGCCAGCAGCTTCCTAGCGCGGGGGGGCCGAGAGACCCAGTACTTC
CDR3 protein: CASSFLARGGRETQYF

clone size: many
CDR3 length: 14
J gene: TRBJ1-1
V gene: TRBV28
D gene: TRBD1
CDR3 DNA: TGTGCCAGCAGTATAAGACAGGGCGGAAGTGAAGCTTTCTTT
CDR3 protein: CASSIRQGGSEAFF

clone size: many
CDR3 length: 13
J gene: TRBJ1-2
V gene: TRBV7-2
D gene: TRBD1
CDR3 DNA: TGTGCCAGCAGCTCACAGGGGTACTATGGCTACACCTTC
CDR3 protein: CASSSQGYYGYTF

clone size: few
CDR3 length: 13
J gene: TRBJ2-1
V gene: TRBV2
D gene: .
CDR3 DNA: TGTGCCAGCACTCCCCCCCTGATGGATGAGCAGTTCTTC
CDR3 protein: CASTPPLMDEQFF

clone size: few
CDR3 length: 13
J gene: TRBJ1-2
V gene: TRBV2
D gene: TRBD1
CDR3 DNA: TGTGCCGGCCGGGACAGGGGCGACTATGGCTACACCTTC
CDR3 protein: CAGRDRGDYGYTF